This T cell receptor beta chain stems from a study of blood T cell repertoires in COVID-19. In the study overall: Acute and convalescent COVID-19 specimens originated in the United States, Italy and Spain. In each case, the material was cDNA or gDNA derived from T cells, B-cell-depleted T cells, or PBMCs.

The CDR3 is made up of 16 amino acids. Germline lookup yields CDR1 MDHEN and CDR2 SYDVKM. V was clipped by 3 bases and J by 1 base, with 13 bases between them. In the source study's methods: Estimates of nucleated cell counts were drawn from the amplification of reference gene primers. TCRdb's copy holds only in-frame clones and misses some; the assay was immunoSEQ multiplex PCR. V, J and clone size were drawn from that table, and D and trimming were deduced from the DNA. The profile covers about 520,000 clones, with 80% to 90% appearing a single time and 3% to 3.5% taken by the ten largest. Sequenced sample: peripheral blood. The chain joins TRBV28 to TRBJ1-5; D gene unclear. This clonotype originated in a human donor in a cohort sampled during active COVID-19. This chain's CDR3 is CASSFIPGQSNQPQHF. The DNA of the CDR3 is TGTGCCAGCAGTTTTATCCCGGGTCAAAGCAATCAGCCCCAGCATTTT.